A selection of T cell receptor beta chains follows, all from one sample in a study of T cell changes during pregnancy in multiple sclerosis. The protocol was immunoSEQ multiplex PCR, while the TCRdb copy is restricted to in-frame clones and leaves out a portion. The sample records approximately 100,000 clones, just under 95% being singletons. Specimen: peripheral blood, collected in the first trimester of pregnancy. These receptors originate from a female donor with multiple sclerosis, enrolled in a pregnancy study. The conserved cysteine and the conserved F or W are not part of the CDR3 here. Fields, in order: CDR3 length, V gene, CDR3 protein.

13 | TRBV5-1 | ASSLGAGHQETQY
14 | TRBV4-1 | ASSLLWGQNTGELF
11 | TRBV13 | ASSLGVIGELF
14 | TRBV15 | ATSRRTSGGPYEQY
14 | TRBV15 | ATSRDFRTRYNEQF
10 | TRBV18 | ASSPLLETYT
13 | TRBV7-6 | ASSRGLRWNQPQH
17 | TRBV7-2 | ASSLARTSGGRYQETQY
16 | TRBV7-9 | ASSSMDRGHPDAEKLF
13 | TRBV25-1 | ASSEYIGDGTEAF
16 | TRBV25-1 | ASSEFRYGQAQNEKLF
13 | TRBV5-1 | ASSIQGSDTGELF
11 | TRBV19 | ASQSTPGYGYT
15 | TRBV18 | ASSSPGQGAIYYGYT
14 | TRBV2 | ASSEAPPQISYEQY
10 | TRBV11-2 | ASRRVGTEAF
12 | TRBV2 | ASSFRGSSYEQY
10 | TRBV6-5 | ASSYETGEAF
13 | TRBV5-6 | ASSPLGVANEKLF
15 | TRBV4-2 | ASSQDQGQPWDQPQH
11 | TRBV6-5 | ASSDTGYNEQF
13 | TRBV6-5 | ASSSGQATSYEQY
13 | TRBV5-1 | ASSWTGSAYNEQF
13 | TRBV19 | ASSIAGGTNQPQH
12 | TRBV6-6 | ASSSRDRANEQF
12 | TRBV27 | ASSGQANTGELF
9 | TRBV30 | ASVKNQPQH
12 | TRBV7-2 | ASSLGRGRETQY
14 | TRBV2 | ASSETGERDNSPLH
14 | TRBV19 | ASKASQPDLNTEAF
10 | TRBV30 | AWGAVGHGYT
12 | TRBV9 | ASSGGGWDNEQF
13 | TRBV4-1 | ASSRTQGPGNTIY
15 | TRBV27 | ASSLKLGSPALGEQY
14 | TRBV5-1 | ASSLRDRTANYGYT
13 | TRBV19 | ASSIKQLNTGELF
11 | TRBV7-2 | ASSFSGAKGYT
14 | TRBV7-2 | ASSLRGGSNNSPLH
12 | TRBV2 | ASSRGLAQETQY
13 | TRBV27 | ASSFVGTEFYEQY